The clone carrying this T cell receptor (beta chain) was seen only a few times. What it binds is not known. This specimen belongs to a study of T cell responses to AZD1222 COVID-19 vaccine. The study's findings and limits: Spike was spanned by vaccine-associated CD4 TCRs, with dominance at 160-218 and 743-854. The peak T cell response came first, and repertoires were sampled only after it. Nearly half of spike-specific TCRs reportedly target unmutated variant regions.

Here immunoSEQ multiplex PCR was the method, and the copy in TCRdb shows in-frame clones only, minus some. Of over 110,000 clones in the sample, around 90% were seen once. This TCR was sampled from an adult who received the AZD1222 COVID-19 vaccine. Sequencing used peripheral blood, obtained 28 days after the second AZD1222 dose.

Here the CDR3 reads CASRWTDMSTEAFF. The CDR3 bases are TGCGCCAGCAGATGGACGGACATGTCCACTGAAGCTTTCTTT. The chain couples TRBV5-1 to TRBJ1-1, with a tentative D call TRBD1 (5 bases). The V end lost 5 bases, the J end lost 4 bases, and 15 bases lay between the germline ends. The CDR3 is 14 amino acids. The germline gives CDR1 SGHRS, CDR2 YFSETQ.